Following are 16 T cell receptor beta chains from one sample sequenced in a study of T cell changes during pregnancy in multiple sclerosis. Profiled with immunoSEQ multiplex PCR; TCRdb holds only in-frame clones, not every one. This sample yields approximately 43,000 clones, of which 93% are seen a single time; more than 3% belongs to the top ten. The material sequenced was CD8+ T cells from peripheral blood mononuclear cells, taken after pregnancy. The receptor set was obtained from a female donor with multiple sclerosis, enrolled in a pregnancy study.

The CDR3 loop reads CASSLYLSQRETEETQYF. CDR3 bases: TGTGCCAGCAGTTTGTACCTCTCTCAGCGGGAGACAGAGGAGACCCAGTACTTC. The V call is TRBV28, the J call TRBJ2-5, with 8 positions matching TRBD2. Looked up from germline, CDR1 is MDHEN and CDR2 is SYDVKM. The V gene end was trimmed by 3 bases and the J gene end by 5 bases; junction bases not matched to a gene: 17. The CDR3 is made up of 18 amino acids.

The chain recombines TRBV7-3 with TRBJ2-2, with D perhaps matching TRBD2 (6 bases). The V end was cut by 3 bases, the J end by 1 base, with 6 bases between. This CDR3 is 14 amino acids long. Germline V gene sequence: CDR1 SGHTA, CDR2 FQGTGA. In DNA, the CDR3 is TGTGCCAGCAGCTTTAGCGGGAACACCGGGGAGCTGTTTTTT. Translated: CASSFSGNTGELFF.

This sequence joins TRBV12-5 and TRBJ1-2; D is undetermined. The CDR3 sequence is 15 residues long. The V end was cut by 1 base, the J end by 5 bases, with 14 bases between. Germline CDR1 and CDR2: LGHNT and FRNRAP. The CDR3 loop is CASGLGESPRYGYTF. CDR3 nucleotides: TGTGCTAGTGGTTTGGGGGAGAGTCCAAGGTATGGCTACACCTTC.

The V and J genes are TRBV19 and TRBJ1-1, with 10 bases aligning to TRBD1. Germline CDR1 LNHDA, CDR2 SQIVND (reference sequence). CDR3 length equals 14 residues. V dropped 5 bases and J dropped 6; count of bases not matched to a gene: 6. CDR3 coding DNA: TGTGCCAGTAGTTCCCGGACAGGGGGACCTGAAGCTTTCTTT. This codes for CASSSRTGGPEAFF.

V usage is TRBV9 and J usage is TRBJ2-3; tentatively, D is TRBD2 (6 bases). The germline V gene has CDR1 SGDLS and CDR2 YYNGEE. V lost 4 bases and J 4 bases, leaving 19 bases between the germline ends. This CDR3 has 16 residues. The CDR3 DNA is TGTGCCAGCAGCCCCTGGGGGGAGTCAAGGTCAGATACGCAGTATTTT. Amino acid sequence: CASSPWGESRSDTQYF.

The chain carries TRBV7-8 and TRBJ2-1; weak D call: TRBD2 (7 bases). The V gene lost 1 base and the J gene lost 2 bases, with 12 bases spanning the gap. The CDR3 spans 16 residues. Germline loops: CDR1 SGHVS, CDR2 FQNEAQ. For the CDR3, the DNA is TGTGCCAGCAGCTTAGTGGGGGGGCCTCCCTACAATGAGCAGTTCTTC. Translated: CASSLVGGPPYNEQFF.

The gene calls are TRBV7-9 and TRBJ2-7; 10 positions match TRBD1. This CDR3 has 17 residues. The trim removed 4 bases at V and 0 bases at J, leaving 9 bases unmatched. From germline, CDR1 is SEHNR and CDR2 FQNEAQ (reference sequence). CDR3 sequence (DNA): TGTGCCAGCAGCTCCACGACAGGGGGCGCGAGCTCCTACGAGCAGTACTTC. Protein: CASSSTTGGASSYEQYF. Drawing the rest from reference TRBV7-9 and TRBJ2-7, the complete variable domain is DTGVSQNPRHKITKRGQNVTFRCDPISEHNRLYWYRQTLGQGPEFLTYFQNEAQLEKSRLLSDRFSAERPKGSFSTLEIQRTEQGDSAMYLCASSSTTGGASSYEQYFGPGTRLTVT.

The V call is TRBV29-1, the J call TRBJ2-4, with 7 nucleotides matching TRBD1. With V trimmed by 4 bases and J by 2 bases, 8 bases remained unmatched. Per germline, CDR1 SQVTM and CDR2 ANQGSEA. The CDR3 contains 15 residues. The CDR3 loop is CSVAFPQGTKNIQYF. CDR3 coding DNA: TGCAGCGTTGCTTTCCCACAGGGGACCAAAAACATTCAGTACTTC.

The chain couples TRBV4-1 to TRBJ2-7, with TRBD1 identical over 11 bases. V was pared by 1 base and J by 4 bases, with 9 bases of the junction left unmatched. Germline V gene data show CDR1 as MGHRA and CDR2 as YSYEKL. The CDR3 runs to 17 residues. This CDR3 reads CASSQGLPGQGAYEQYF. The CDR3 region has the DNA TGCGCCAGCAGCCAAGGTCTTCCAGGACAGGGGGCTTACGAGCAGTACTTC.

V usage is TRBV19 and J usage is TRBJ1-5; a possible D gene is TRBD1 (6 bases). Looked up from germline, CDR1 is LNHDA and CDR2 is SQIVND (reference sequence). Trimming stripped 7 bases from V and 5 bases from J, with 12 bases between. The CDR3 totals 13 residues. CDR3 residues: CASTGVSHQPQHF. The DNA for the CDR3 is TGTGCCAGTACAGGGGTGAGTCATCAGCCCCAGCATTTT.

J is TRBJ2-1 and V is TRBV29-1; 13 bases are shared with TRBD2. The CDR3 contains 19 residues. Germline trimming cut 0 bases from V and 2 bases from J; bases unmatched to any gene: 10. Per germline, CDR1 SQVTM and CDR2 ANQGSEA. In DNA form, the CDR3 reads TGCAGCGTTGAAGATGAACTAGCGGGGGGGCCTACAACCTACAATGAGCAGTTCTTC. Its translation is CSVEDELAGGPTTYNEQFF.

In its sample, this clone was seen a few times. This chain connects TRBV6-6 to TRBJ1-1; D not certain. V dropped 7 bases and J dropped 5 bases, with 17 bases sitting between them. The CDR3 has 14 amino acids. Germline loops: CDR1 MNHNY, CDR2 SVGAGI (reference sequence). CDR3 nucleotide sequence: TGTGCCAGCAATAACGGGATGGGGATGACTGAAGCTTTCTTT. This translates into CASNNGMGMTEAFF.

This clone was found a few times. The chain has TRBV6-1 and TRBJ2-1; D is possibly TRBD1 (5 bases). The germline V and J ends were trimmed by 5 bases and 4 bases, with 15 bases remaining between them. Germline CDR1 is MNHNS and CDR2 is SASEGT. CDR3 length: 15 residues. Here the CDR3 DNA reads TGTGCCAGCAGTTCTGACTCAGGGCGGTACAATGAGCAGTTCTTC. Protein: CASSSDSGRYNEQFF.

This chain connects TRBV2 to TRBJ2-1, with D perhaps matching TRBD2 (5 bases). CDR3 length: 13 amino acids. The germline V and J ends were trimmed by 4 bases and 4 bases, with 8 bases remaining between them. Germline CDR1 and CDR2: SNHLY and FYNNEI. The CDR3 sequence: CASSGTGYNEQFF. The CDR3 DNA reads TGTGCCAGCAGTGGAACGGGATACAATGAGCAGTTCTTC.

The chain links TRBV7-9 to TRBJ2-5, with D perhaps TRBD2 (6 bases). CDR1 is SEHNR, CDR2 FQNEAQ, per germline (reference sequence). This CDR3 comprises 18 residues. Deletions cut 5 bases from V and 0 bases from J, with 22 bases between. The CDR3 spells CASSIPKRGTLYQETQYF. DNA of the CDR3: TGTGCCAGCAGCATACCCAAAAGAGGGACTTTGTACCAAGAGACCCAGTACTTC.

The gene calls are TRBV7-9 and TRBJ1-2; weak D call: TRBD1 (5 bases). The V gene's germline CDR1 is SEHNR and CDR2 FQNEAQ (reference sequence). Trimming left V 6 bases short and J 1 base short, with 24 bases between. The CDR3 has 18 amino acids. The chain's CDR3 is CASSFSRADLVYNYGYTF. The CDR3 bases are TGTGCCAGCAGTTTCAGCAGGGCAGACCTCGTTTATAACTATGGCTACACCTTC. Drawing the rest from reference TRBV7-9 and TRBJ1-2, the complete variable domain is DTGVSQNPRHKITKRGQNVTFRCDPISEHNRLYWYRQTLGQGPEFLTYFQNEAQLEKSRLLSDRFSAERPKGSFSTLEIQRTEQGDSAMYLCASSFSRADLVYNYGYTFGSGTRLTVV.